Listed below are T cell receptor beta chains from one sample, sequenced in a study of CXCR3-negative and CXCR3-positive naive CD8 T cells. From the 5' RACE reads, TCRdb lists one entry per CDR3 protein and no DNA. This table lists some 120,000 distinct CDR3 sequences. Sample: naive CXCR3+ CD8+ T cells from blood. Receptors were obtained from a human donor in good health. Some clones in this sample may be carry-over from other donors' samples. Both conserved end residues are part of each CDR3. Fields, in order: CDR3 protein, J gene, V gene, CDR3 length.

CDR3 protein: CASSFFSPGTYDQYF
J gene: TRBJ2-7
V gene: TRBV5-5
CDR3 length: 15

CDR3 protein: CASSLVPARSSYNEQFF
J gene: TRBJ2-1
V gene: TRBV7-6
CDR3 length: 17

CDR3 protein: CASSLWLRETQYF
J gene: TRBJ2-5
V gene: TRBV12-3/TRBV12-4
CDR3 length: 13

CDR3 protein: CASSVTRGFGPSSNQPQHF
J gene: TRBJ1-5
V gene: TRBV2
CDR3 length: 19

CDR3 protein: CASSFSPGQGSDTQYF
J gene: TRBJ2-3
V gene: TRBV28
CDR3 length: 16

CDR3 protein: CASSLELGNEQFF
J gene: TRBJ2-1
V gene: TRBV7-3
CDR3 length: 13

CDR3 protein: CASSRLAANTGELFF
J gene: TRBJ2-2
V gene: TRBV3-1
CDR3 length: 15

CDR3 protein: CASSHGPGGGYEQYF
J gene: TRBJ2-7
V gene: TRBV27
CDR3 length: 15

CDR3 protein: CSVSYATDPYSNQPQHF
J gene: TRBJ1-5
V gene: TRBV29-1
CDR3 length: 17

CDR3 protein: CAKRGHSNQPQHF
J gene: TRBJ1-5
V gene: TRBV5-1
CDR3 length: 13

CDR3 protein: CASSYFLAGETYNEQFF
J gene: TRBJ2-1
V gene: TRBV6-2/TRBV6-3
CDR3 length: 17

CDR3 protein: CASRDPGDTQYF
J gene: TRBJ2-3
V gene: TRBV27
CDR3 length: 12

CDR3 protein: CSARGLSSYEQYF
J gene: TRBJ2-7
V gene: TRBV20-1
CDR3 length: 13

CDR3 protein: CSVDPKGSVRFF
J gene: TRBJ2-1
V gene: TRBV29-1
CDR3 length: 12

CDR3 protein: CASSLTTLAKNIQYF
J gene: TRBJ2-4
V gene: TRBV4-1
CDR3 length: 15

CDR3 protein: CASSDRDRPRPYEQYF
J gene: TRBJ2-7
V gene: TRBV7-9
CDR3 length: 16

CDR3 protein: CASGGDSSKNEQFF
J gene: TRBJ2-1
V gene: TRBV13
CDR3 length: 14

CDR3 protein: CASSLSRGGRGTEAFF
J gene: TRBJ1-1
V gene: TRBV27
CDR3 length: 16

CDR3 protein: CASKTGGDYGYTF
J gene: TRBJ1-2
V gene: TRBV12-3/TRBV12-4
CDR3 length: 13

CDR3 protein: CASSQEAGSSYEQYF
J gene: TRBJ2-7
V gene: TRBV4-1
CDR3 length: 15

CDR3 protein: CASSPGLAGESDTQYF
J gene: TRBJ2-3
V gene: TRBV14
CDR3 length: 16

CDR3 protein: CSVMKGLYNEQFF
J gene: TRBJ2-1
V gene: TRBV29-1
CDR3 length: 13

CDR3 protein: CASSDGTSGRTYEQYF
J gene: TRBJ2-7
V gene: TRBV10-1
CDR3 length: 16

CDR3 protein: CASSLPSAEQYF
J gene: TRBJ2-7
V gene: TRBV23-1
CDR3 length: 12

CDR3 protein: CASSLTSVGYEQYF
J gene: TRBJ2-7
V gene: TRBV5-6
CDR3 length: 14

CDR3 protein: CASSLHGGGEGTDTQYF
J gene: TRBJ2-3
V gene: TRBV5-5
CDR3 length: 17

CDR3 protein: CASSSSGEETQYF
J gene: TRBJ2-5
V gene: TRBV28
CDR3 length: 13

CDR3 protein: CASSLLDRGGYNEQFF
J gene: TRBJ2-1
V gene: TRBV7-9
CDR3 length: 16

CDR3 protein: CASSQVGGLGSPLHF
J gene: TRBJ1-6
V gene: TRBV4-1
CDR3 length: 15

CDR3 protein: CSIEDSGASYEQYF
J gene: TRBJ2-7
V gene: TRBV29-1
CDR3 length: 14

CDR3 protein: CASSQDYRGNYEQYF
J gene: TRBJ2-7
V gene: TRBV4-3
CDR3 length: 15

CDR3 protein: CASSLIAGVRGDTQYF
J gene: TRBJ2-3
V gene: TRBV7-6
CDR3 length: 16

CDR3 protein: CASQKPGLNSGRNSPLHF
J gene: TRBJ1-6
V gene: TRBV28
CDR3 length: 18